This is a list of T cell receptor beta chains from one sample in a study of T cell changes during pregnancy in multiple sclerosis. Using immunoSEQ multiplex PCR, the repertoire was profiled, and TCRdb retains in-frame clones only, with some absent. The profile shows about 75,000 clones, nearly 95% of them singletons. The starting material was CD4+ T cells from peripheral blood mononuclear cells, obtained after pregnancy. The receptors stem from a female donor with multiple sclerosis, enrolled in a pregnancy study. The CDR3 runs from the conserved cysteine through the conserved F or W.

V,J,CDR3
TRBV6-1,TRBJ1-3,CASSTGAGNTIYF
TRBV19,TRBJ2-7,CASSKSPAGDYEQYF
TRBV7-9,TRBJ2-7,CASSLEGLGSYEQYF
TRBV11-3,TRBJ2-3,CASSLLGGGKDTQYF
TRBV7-2,TRBJ2-1,CASSLEGTSGISEQFF
TRBV2,TRBJ2-2,CASTNNRGGTGELFF
TRBV18,TRBJ2-1,CASSPWGQDRFF
TRBV6-5,TRBJ2-7,CASGRGTHAYEQYF
TRBV5-1,TRBJ1-1,CASSLSGWGRGTEAFF
TRBV30,TRBJ1-2,CAWSVRVEAGEGYTF
TRBV7-2,TRBJ2-7,CASSFGQSYEQYF
TRBV5-1,TRBJ2-7,CASNQEGFSYEQYF
TRBV6-6,TRBJ2-1,CASSPRLIAGDNEQFF
TRBV23-1,TRBJ2-7,CASSRDNFYEQYF
TRBV5-1,TRBJ2-1,CASSLLREGLGEQFF
TRBV28,TRBJ2-7,CASRDRVHEQYF
TRBV6-1,TRBJ2-1,CASSEVLAGGSYNEQFF
TRBV4-2,TRBJ2-5,CASSLTGLAQETQYF
TRBV28,TRBJ2-7,CASSLRQGNYEQYF
TRBV19,TRBJ2-6,CASTGFGANVLTF
TRBV7-8,TRBJ2-1,CASSPGNEQFF
TRBV5-4,TRBJ2-6,CASSLAGQGARSGANVLTF
TRBV6-6,TRBJ2-7,CASSYDLGGEQYF
TRBV9,TRBJ2-1,CASSVVAGGHNEQFF
TRBV29-1,TRBJ2-3,CSVSDSTDTQYF
TRBV28,TRBJ2-1,CASSLRRGAYNEQFF
TRBV14,TRBJ2-7,CASSQTGVRYEQYF
TRBV6-5,TRBJ2-1,CASSYLADQFF
TRBV9,TRBJ2-1,CASSVDPGNEQFF
TRBV5-4,TRBJ2-7,CASSLERGSYEQYF
TRBV6-5,TRBJ1-2,CASRRGQGGGYTF
TRBV9,TRBJ2-7,CASSVEGQFSYEQYF
TRBV28,TRBJ2-2,CASSARAGELFF
TRBV5-4,TRBJ2-7,CASSFGGQGRRYEQYF
TRBV27,TRBJ2-2,CASSSQGNTGELFF
TRBV5-1,TRBJ2-5,CASSTGTGREETQYF
TRBV5-1,.,CASSLGSIIIEQYF
TRBV6-5,TRBJ2-7,CASRDLAYEQYF
TRBV5-1,TRBJ2-5,CASRGLGQETQYF
TRBV6-1,TRBJ1-3,CASSDRPGNTIYF
TRBV14,TRBJ1-1,CASSQDFRTGGTFF
TRBV7-3,TRBJ2-2,CASSPSGVNTGELFF
TRBV29-1,TRBJ2-1,CSAATPIGGYNEQFF
TRBV19,TRBJ2-7,CASSIWESNEQYF
TRBV7-9,TRBJ2-6,CASTSFFVSGANVLTF
TRBV19,TRBJ2-1,CASKERRSSYNEQFF
TRBV6-1,TRBJ1-2,CASNSQGRLLYGYTF
TRBV19,TRBJ2-7,CASSIRTSGRPIYEQYF
TRBV14,TRBJ2-3,CATGQGADTQYF
TRBV2,TRBJ2-1,CASRNTSGYNEQFF
TRBV5-6,TRBJ1-2,CASSLASRDRFGYTF
TRBV7-9,TRBJ2-1,CASSHSGRINEQFF